The source of this TCR beta chain is a study of T cell responses to AZD1222 COVID-19 vaccine. Germline-derived CDR1 and CDR2 are SGHAT and FQNNGV. Trimming removed 5 bases at V and 8 bases at J, with 15 bases between. CDR3 size: 14 residues. TCRdb's copy holds only in-frame clones and misses some; the assay was immunoSEQ multiplex PCR. The data contain about 75,000 clones, about 91% of them singletons. The V gene is TRBV11-2, the J gene TRBJ1-4, with TRBD1 as a possible D gene (6 bases). The source material was peripheral blood, sampled 28 days after the second dose of the MenACWY control vaccine. This receptor was taken from an adult who received the MenACWY meningococcal vaccine as a control. This chain's CDR3 is CASSTRGAGEKLFF. The CDR3 DNA sequence: TGTGCCAGCAGCACCAGGGGCGCAGGAGAAAAACTGTTTTTT.